The 20 T cell receptor beta chains given below trace back to one sample, sequenced in a study of OX40 agonist ivuxolimab in advanced cancers. Sequencing was performed with immunoSEQ multiplex PCR; in TCRdb, only in-frame clones are kept and a portion is missing. The sample includes around 100,000 clones, about 88% seen only once; the top ten take around 0.3%. Here the sequenced sample was CD4+ or CD8+ T cells sorted from blood, taken in a trial of the OX40 agonist ivuxolimab. These receptors were collected from an adult with an advanced solid tumor such as melanoma, head and neck, liver or kidney cancer.

This chain connects TRBV19 to TRBJ1-2; D is unresolved. Between the trimmed V and J ends, which lost 10 bases and 0 bases, there was a span of 30 bases. This CDR3 has 19 amino acids. Germline CDR1 LNHDA, CDR2 SQIVND (reference sequence). The CDR3 spells CATKAYGEAELEPNYGYTF. CDR3 DNA sequence: TGTGCCACCAAAGCATACGGGGAGGCAGAGCTAGAGCCTAACTATGGCTACACCTTC. The entire variable domain, with the rest obtained from reference TRBV19 and TRBJ1-2, is as follows: DGGITQSPKYLFRKEGQNVTLSCEQNLNHDAMYWYRQDPGQGLRLIYYSQIVNDFQKGDIAEGYSVSREKKESFPLTVTSAQKNPTAFYLCATKAYGEAELEPNYGYTFGSGTRLTVV.

The rearrangement links TRBV6-5 to TRBJ2-2; D is perhaps TRBD1 or TRBD2 (5 bases each). This CDR3 is 14 amino acids long. From germline, CDR1 is MNHEY and CDR2 SVGAGI. The V end lost 5 bases, the J end lost 6 bases, and 13 bases lay between the germline ends. The CDR3 DNA follows: TGTGCCAGCAGTCCCCGAGGGGCTTCCGGGGAGCTGTTTTTT. Translation: CASSPRGASGELFF.

This clone was observed once. The rearrangement links TRBV7-8 to TRBJ2-7, with a weak D call TRBD2 (6 bases). The V gene's germline CDR1 is SGHVS and CDR2 FQNEAQ. V was clipped by 5 bases and J by 0 bases, with 17 bases between them. The CDR3 contains 16 residues. The CDR3 protein is CASSVRGTQFSYEQYF. As DNA, the CDR3 is TGTGCCAGCAGCGTCCGCGGGACTCAATTCTCCTACGAGCAGTACTTC.

The chain links TRBV7-9 to TRBJ1-2; D is ambiguous. The CDR3 has 11 residues. Trimming removed 5 bases at V and 9 bases at J, with 10 bases between. The V gene's germline CDR1 is SEHNR and CDR2 FQNEAQ (reference sequence). The CDR3 spells CASSNQRSYTF. The CDR3 DNA sequence: TGTGCCAGCAGCAACCAACGGAGCTACACCTTC.

The chain carries TRBV15 and TRBJ1-1; unclear D gene. Germline CDR1 and CDR2: LNHNV and YYDKDF (reference sequence). Trimming left V 0 bases short and J 11 bases short, with 13 bases between. This CDR3 region has 13 residues. Here the CDR3 DNA reads TGTGCCACCAGCAGAGATATTAGAGGTGTGGCTTTCTTT. Translating it yields CATSRDIRGVAFF.

V usage is TRBV5-6 and J usage is TRBJ1-1; D gene ambiguous. In germline, CDR1 is SGHDT, CDR2 YYEEEE. This CDR3 region has 13 residues. V was pared by 1 base and J by 1 base, with 5 bases between. The CDR3 DNA is TGTGCCAGCAGCTTGAGCAGGAACACTGAAGCTTTCTTT. It encodes CASSLSRNTEAFF.

For the CDR3, the DNA is TGTGCCAGCAGCAACTTCATGGACGAGCAGTACTTC. It codes for CASSNFMDEQYF. The rearrangement joins TRBV5-4 to TRBJ2-7, with D unclear. The CDR3 contains 12 residues. Trimming cost V 4 bases and J 5 bases, with 10 bases left between them. The germline V gene has CDR1 SGHNT and CDR2 YYREEE (reference sequence). The variable domain in full, completed from reference TRBV5-4 and TRBJ2-7, reads ETGVTQSPTHLIKTRGQQVTLRCSSQSGHNTVSWYQQALGQGPQFIFQYYREEENGRGNFPPRFSGLQFPNYSSELNVNALELDDSALYLCASSNFMDEQYFGPGTRLTVT.

A single count supports this clone. The genes are TRBV18 and TRBJ2-2; 10 nucleotides line up with TRBD2. The J segment lost 4 bases and the V segment lost 4 bases, leaving 3 bases of the junction unmatched. This CDR3 region has 15 residues. From germline, CDR1 is KGHSH and CDR2 LQKENI. CDR3 residues: CASSLSGRSTGELFF. CDR3 in DNA: TGTGCCAGCTCACTTAGCGGGAGGTCCACCGGGGAGCTGTTTTTT.

The J gene is TRBJ2-3, the V gene TRBV19; 10 bases agree with TRBD2. The ends lost 3 bases at V and 3 bases at J; junction bases unmatched: 6. The germline gives CDR1 LNHDA, CDR2 SQIVND (reference sequence). The CDR3 spans 16 residues. CDR3 amino acids: CASSILAGDVTDTQYF. The CDR3 DNA sequence: TGTGCCAGTAGTATCCTAGCGGGGGATGTAACAGATACGCAGTATTTT. The complete variable domain, with remaining parts taken from reference TRBV19 and TRBJ2-3, reads DGGITQSPKYLFRKEGQNVTLSCEQNLNHDAMYWYRQDPGQGLRLIYYSQIVNDFQKGDIAEGYSVSREKKESFPLTVTSAQKNPTAFYLCASSILAGDVTDTQYFGPGTRLTVL.

This chain joins TRBV28 and TRBJ2-1; no firm D call. This CDR3 region has 10 residues. V gave up 4 bases and J gave up 10 bases, with 5 bases separating them. Per the germline V gene, CDR1 is MDHEN and CDR2 is SYDVKM. The CDR3 DNA reads as TGTGCCAGCAGTTCCCGGGAGCAGTTCTTC. Protein: CASSSREQFF.

This chain connects TRBV25-1 to TRBJ2-7, with D hard to call. The CDR3 is made up of 15 amino acids. The ends were cut back, 2 bases at V and 0 bases at J, with 11 bases in the middle. From germline, CDR1 is MGHDK and CDR2 SYGVNS. The CDR3 DNA is TGTGCCAGCAGTGAACAAGGTTCCCTCTCCTACGAGCAGTACTTC. As protein: CASSEQGSLSYEQYF.

The chain has TRBV19 and TRBJ2-7; D uncertain. Germline values: CDR1 LNHDA, CDR2 SQIVND (reference sequence). Deletions cut 2 bases from V and 1 base from J, with 9 bases between. The CDR3 sequence is 14 residues long. The chain's CDR3 is CASSISLESYEQYF. The CDR3 bases are TGTGCCAGTAGTATATCCCTCGAGTCCTACGAGCAGTACTTC. The entire variable domain, with the rest obtained from reference TRBV19 and TRBJ2-7, is as follows: DGGITQSPKYLFRKEGQNVTLSCEQNLNHDAMYWYRQDPGQGLRLIYYSQIVNDFQKGDIAEGYSVSREKKESFPLTVTSAQKNPTAFYLCASSISLESYEQYFGPGTRLTVT.

CDR3 sequence: CASSSYLDRGINTGELFF. Here the CDR3 DNA reads TGTGCCAGCAGCTCCTACCTGGACAGGGGGATTAACACCGGGGAGCTGTTTTTT. V and J are TRBV5-6 and TRBJ2-2; 10 nucleotides line up with TRBD1. CDR1 SGHDT and CDR2 YYEEEE come from the germline V gene. This CDR3 has 18 residues. The trim removed 3 bases at V and 2 bases at J, leaving 10 bases unmatched. The full variable domain, completed using reference TRBV5-6 and TRBJ2-2, is DAGVTQSPTHLIKTRGQQVTLRCSPKSGHDTVSWYQQALGQGPQFIFQYYEEEERQRGNFPDRFSGHQFPNYSSELNVNALLLGDSALYLCASSSYLDRGINTGELFFGEGSRLTVL.

V gene TRBV5-1 combines with J gene TRBJ2-3; 14 bases agree with TRBD2. Germline lookup yields CDR1 SGHRS and CDR2 YFSETQ. The junction had 11 bases not matched to a gene; V was cut back by 3 bases and J by 5 bases. CDR3 length equals 18 residues. The CDR3 loop is CASSSSPGLAGEGDTQYF. DNA for the CDR3: TGCGCCAGCAGCTCGTCCCCGGGACTAGCGGGAGAGGGAGATACGCAGTATTTT.

The chain combines TRBV18 with TRBJ1-1; D remains unclear. This CDR3 has 15 residues. V lost 1 base, J lost 4 bases, and 13 bases lay in between. CDR1 KGHSH and CDR2 LQKENI come from the germline V gene. CDR3 nucleotides: TGTGCCAGCTCACCACGGAAGGTTTCGGGCACTGAAGCTTTCTTT. Encoded protein: CASSPRKVSGTEAFF.

The V gene is TRBV29-1, the J gene TRBJ2-1; 8 bases are a match to TRBD1. The CDR3 covers 14 residues. V dropped 3 bases and J dropped 6; count of bases not matched to a gene: 7. Germline CDR1 and CDR2: SQVTM and ANQGSEA. The CDR3 DNA reads as TGCAGCGTTGATAGGGACAGGTTTCTCAATGAGCAGTTCTTC. This sequence encodes CSVDRDRFLNEQFF.

This chain joins TRBV6-5 and TRBJ2-6; D is ambiguous. Trimming cost V 5 bases and J 0 bases, with 8 bases left between them. This CDR3 has 15 amino acids. CDR1 and CDR2 (germline): MNHEY, SVGAGI. In DNA, the CDR3 is TGTGCCAGCAGTCCACAGCCCTCTGGGGCCAACGTCCTGACTTTC. It specifies CASSPQPSGANVLTF.

The V and J genes are TRBV4-2 and TRBJ2-7; TRBD1 matches at 7 bases. Germline-derived CDR1 and CDR2 are LGHNA and YNFKEQ. V shed 4 bases, J shed 6 bases, and the junction held 21 bases outside the gene matches. This CDR3 region has 18 residues. The CDR3 sequence is CASSLDKNRDSLFAEQYF. The CDR3 nucleotides read TGTGCCAGCAGCCTCGATAAGAACCGGGACAGCCTATTCGCCGAGCAGTACTTC.

The rearrangement uses TRBV30 and TRBJ1-6; no clear D gene. V lost 3 bases and J 0 bases, leaving 18 bases between the germline ends. This CDR3 is built from 18 residues. Germline lookup yields CDR1 GTSNPN and CDR2 SVGIG (reference sequence). CDR3 DNA: TGTGCCTGGAGGGGAGGTGAGGCAGAGAGCTCCTATAATTCACCCCTCCACTTT. Encoded protein: CAWRGGEAESSYNSPLHF.

The chain joins TRBV14 to TRBJ2-7; 9 nucleotides match TRBD1. Looked up from germline, CDR1 is SGHDN and CDR2 is FVKESK. The V segment lost 6 bases and the J segment 9 bases; nucleotides outside the gene matches: 6. The CDR3 loop spans 12 amino acids. CDR3 sequence (DNA): TGTGCCAGCAGGCCTGACAGGGGGGGGCAGTACTTC. Translated, it gives CASRPDRGGQYF.